This T cell receptor beta chain was sequenced during a study of blood T cells in healthy people across ages. Study outcomes and limitations: Among long-lived donors, naive CD4+ cells were more numerous and diversity higher than in aged donors. The donors' CMV status was not determined, possibly confounding changes in expanded clonotypes.

Through a sample-barcoded 5' primer and a J-beta primer mix, a second PCR was run for roughly 6 to 12 cycles. All samples yielded 3 million or more CDR3-containing paired-end reads. MiXCR, run by TCRdb on the 5' RACE reads, gives a single entry per CDR3 protein. The sample has about 1.5 million distinct CDR3 sequences, approximately 39% seen once. As regards this clonotype: Its specificity is unknown.

Trimming pared 1 base from V and 8 bases from J, leaving 11 bases between. This CDR3 has 13 residues. Looked up from germline, CDR1 is PRHDT and CDR2 is FYEKMQ (reference sequence). Sequenced: blood. V and J are TRBV13 and TRBJ1-2, with a weak D call TRBD1 (5 bases). The TCR sequence derives from a woman under 30 in good health. The CDR3 loop reads CASSLVGGAGYTF. In DNA form, the CDR3 reads TGTGCCAGCAGCTTAGTGGGAGGGGCCGGCTACACCTTC.